A single sample gave rise to the 6 T cell receptor beta chains below, sequenced in a study of tumor-infiltrating lymphocytes in primary liver carcinoma. Production of TCR beta cDNA used 500 ng total RNA together with a constant-region primer. Three rounds of nested multiplex PCR with slightly modified ARM-PCR produced TCR beta libraries. The two initial PCR rounds, around 10 cycles each, used TRBV1-TRBV30 forward and C-beta reverse primers. TCRdb reprocessed the multiplex PCR reads with MiXCR, giving one entry per CDR3 protein. The sample includes 300,000 to 400,000 distinct CDR3 sequences, 50% to 70% of them seen just once. Both blood RNA, taken from unsorted whole blood, and germline DNA were extracted. Specimen: peripheral blood. The source is a man aged 40-49 years with primary liver carcinoma and hepatitis B virus infection.

This clonotype has at least ten counts. CDR3 coding DNA: TGCAGCGTTGGTCGAGGAAACACTGAAGCTTTCTTT. This gives the protein CSVGRGNTEAFF. The chain recombines TRBV29-1 with TRBJ1-1; D remains unclear. CDR1 is SQVTM, CDR2 ANQGSEA, per germline. V was clipped by 4 bases and J by 2 bases, with 8 bases between them. The CDR3 covers 12 residues.

The rearrangement joins TRBV19 to TRBJ1-3; D is undetermined. This CDR3 comprises 16 residues. Deletions cut 6 bases from V and 0 bases from J, with 15 bases between. Germline lookup yields CDR1 LNHDA and CDR2 SQIVND (reference sequence). The CDR3 sequence: CASSPGSLFSGNTIYF. The CDR3 DNA sequence: TGTGCCAGTAGCCCAGGATCGCTGTTCTCTGGAAACACCATATATTTT.

This clonotype was observed a single time. A much more abundant neighbour one base away suggests this may be a read error. The chain uses TRBV7-9 and TRBJ2-6; 7 nucleotides match TRBD1. CDR1 is SEHNR and CDR2 is FQNEAQ in the germline V gene (reference sequence). This CDR3 is built from 15 residues. Here the CDR3 DNA reads TGTGCCAGCAGCCGGACAGGATCTGGGTCCAACGTCCTGACTTTC. This encodes CASSRTGSGSNVLTF.

The rearrangement uses TRBV30 and TRBJ1-2; TRBD1 agrees at 8 bases. V was pared by 1 base and J by 7 bases, with 5 bases of the junction left unmatched. Per germline, CDR1 GTSNPN and CDR2 SVGIG (reference sequence). This CDR3 is 13 amino acids long. The CDR3: CAWSAHRGAGYTF. CDR3 bases: TGTGCCTGGAGTGCCCACAGGGGGGCTGGCTACACCTTC. Full variable domain (outside the CDR3, taken from reference TRBV30 and TRBJ1-2): SQTIHQWPATLVQPVGSPLSLECTVEGTSNPNLYWYRQAAGRGLQLLFYSVGIGQISSEVPQNLSASRPQDRQFILSSKKLLLSDSGFYLCAWSAHRGAGYTFGSGTRLTVV.

The chain joins TRBV28 to TRBJ1-2; unclear D gene. Germline CDR1 is MDHEN and CDR2 is SYDVKM. This CDR3 comprises 14 residues. Trimming took off 6 bases at V and 7 bases at J, with 18 bases between the two ends. The CDR3 DNA follows: TGTGCCAGCAGCCCCCCGGGCTCGGTGGGTGGCTACACCTTC. Amino acids: CASSPPGSVGGYTF.

For this clonotype: This may come from a read error, since a much larger clone is one base off. The chain uses TRBV4-2 and TRBJ1-2; D is unresolved. This CDR3 contains 16 residues. Germline V gene sequence: CDR1 LGHNA, CDR2 YNFKEQ. The CDR3 reads CASSQNALSEVFGCTF. The CDR3 DNA sequence: TGTGCCAGCAGCCAAAATGCCCTATCTGAGGTCTTTGGCTGCACCTTC.